This T cell receptor (beta chain) originates from a study of identical twins. The table lists this clonotype with many counts. The CDR3 covers 15 residues. The germline V gene has CDR1 SGHRS and CDR2 YFSETQ. J gave up 7 bases and V 0 bases, and 4 bases lay outside the gene matches. The authors used template switching to add a universal primer site and gave cDNA unique molecular identifiers. Via MiXCR, TCRdb re-called the 5' RACE reads, giving one row per CDR3 protein. The sample lists approximately 700,000 distinct CDR3 sequences; 15% to 20% were seen once. These same records also appear under a second study, on T cells expressing NK-cell markers. From that paper: Sorted CD3+CD56-NKG2C+, CD3+CD56+NKG2C+ and CD3+CD56+NKG2C- T cells supplied the TCR beta repertoires. The authors sequenced eight donors, of whom seven were HCMV-seropositive and one was seronegative. The study found dominant NKG2C+ clonotypes at about 1.0-8% of CD8+ T cells in six donors.

The sequencing sample was made of PBMCs. The TCR originated in a woman aged 18-29 years in good health. The V call is TRBV5-1, the J call TRBJ2-1, with 10 bases lining up with TRBD2. For the CDR3, the DNA is TGCGCCAGCAGCTTGGTCCTAGCGGGAGAAAATGAGCAGTTCTTC. It encodes CASSLVLAGENEQFF.